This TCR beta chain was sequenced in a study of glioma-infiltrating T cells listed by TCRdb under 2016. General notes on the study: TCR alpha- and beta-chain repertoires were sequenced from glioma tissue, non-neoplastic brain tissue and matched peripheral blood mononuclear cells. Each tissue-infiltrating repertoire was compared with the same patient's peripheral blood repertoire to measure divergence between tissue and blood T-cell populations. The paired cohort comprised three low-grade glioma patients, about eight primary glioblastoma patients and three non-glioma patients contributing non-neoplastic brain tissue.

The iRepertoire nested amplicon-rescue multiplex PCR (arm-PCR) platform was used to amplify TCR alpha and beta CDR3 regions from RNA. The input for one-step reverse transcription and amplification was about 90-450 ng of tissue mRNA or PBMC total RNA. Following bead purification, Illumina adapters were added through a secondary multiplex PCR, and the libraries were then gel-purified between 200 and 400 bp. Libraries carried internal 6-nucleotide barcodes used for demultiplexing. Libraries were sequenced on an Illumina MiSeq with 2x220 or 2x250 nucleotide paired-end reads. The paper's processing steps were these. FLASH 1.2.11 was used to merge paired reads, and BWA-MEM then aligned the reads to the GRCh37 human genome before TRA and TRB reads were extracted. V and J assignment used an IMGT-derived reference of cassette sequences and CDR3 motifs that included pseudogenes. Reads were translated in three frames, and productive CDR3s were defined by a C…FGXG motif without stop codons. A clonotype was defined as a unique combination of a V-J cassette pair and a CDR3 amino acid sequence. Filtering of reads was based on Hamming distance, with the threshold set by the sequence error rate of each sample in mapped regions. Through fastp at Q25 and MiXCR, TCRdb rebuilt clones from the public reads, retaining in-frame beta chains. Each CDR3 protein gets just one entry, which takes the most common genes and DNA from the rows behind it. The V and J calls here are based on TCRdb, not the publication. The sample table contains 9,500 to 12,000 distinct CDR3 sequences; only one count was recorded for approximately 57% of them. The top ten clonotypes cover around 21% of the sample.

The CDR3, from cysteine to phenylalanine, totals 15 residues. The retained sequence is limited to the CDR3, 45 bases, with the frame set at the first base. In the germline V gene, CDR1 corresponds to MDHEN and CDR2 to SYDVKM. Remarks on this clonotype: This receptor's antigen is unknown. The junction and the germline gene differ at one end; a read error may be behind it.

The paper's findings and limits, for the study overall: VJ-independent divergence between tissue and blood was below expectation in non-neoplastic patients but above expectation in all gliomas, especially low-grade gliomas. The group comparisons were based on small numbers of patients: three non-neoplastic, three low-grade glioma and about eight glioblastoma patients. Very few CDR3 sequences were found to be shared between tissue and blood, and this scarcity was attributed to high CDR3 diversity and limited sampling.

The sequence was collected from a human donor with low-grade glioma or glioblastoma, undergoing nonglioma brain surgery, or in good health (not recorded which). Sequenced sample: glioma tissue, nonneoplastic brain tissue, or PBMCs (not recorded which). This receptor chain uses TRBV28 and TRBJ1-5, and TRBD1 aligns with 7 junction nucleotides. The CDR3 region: CDSLIGTASNQPEHF. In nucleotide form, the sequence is TGTGACAGCCTCATCGGGACAGCAAGCAATCAGCCAGAGCATTTT.